These T cell receptor beta chains were read from a single sample in a study of CD8+CD57+ T cells in acquired aplastic anemia. TCRdb fed the reads into MiXCR, producing one record per CDR3 protein. This sample has around 150,000 distinct CDR3 sequences, with approximately 40% found just once. The sample was sorted CD4+, CD8+, or CD8+CD57+ T cells (not recorded which) from PBMCs. All receptors come from a human donor in good health. The CDR3 runs from the conserved cysteine through the conserved F or W. A D gene is named only where the DNA matches it firmly. A clone size is listed for some rows: how often the clone was seen (once, few, many), or a class if it is expanded.

TRBD1	TRBV5-1	TRBJ2-7	once	CASSNNRGYEQYF	TGCGCCAGCAGCAACAACAGGGGCTACGAGCAGTACTTC
.	TRBV5-1	TRBJ1-4	once	CASSLAGGSWEKLFF	TGCGCCAGCAGCCTAGCCGGGGGCAGCTGGGAAAAACTGTTTTTT
TRBD2	TRBV29-1	TRBJ2-3	.	CSVGTSIADTQYF	TGCAGCGTCGGGACTAGCATTGCAGATACGCAGTATTTT
.	TRBV5-5	TRBJ2-5	.	CASSSADSRETQYF	TGTGCCAGCAGCTCCGCTGACAGCCGAGAGACCCAGTACTTC
.	TRBV15	TRBJ2-7	few	CATSTPHRSSDEQYF	TGTGCCACCAGCACACCCCACAGGTCTTCTGACGAGCAGTACTTC
TRBD2	TRBV7-8	TRBJ2-1	many	CASSFRAGALNEQFF	TGTGCCAGCAGCTTCAGAGCGGGAGCTTTGAATGAGCAGTTCTTC
TRBD1	TRBV20-1	TRBJ2-3	.	CSAPLGQTNTDTQYF	TGCAGTGCACCCTTGGGACAGACGAACACAGATACGCAGTATTTT
TRBD1	TRBV24-1	TRBJ2-7	many	CATRQGISEQYF	TGTGCCACCCGACAGGGGATAAGCGAGCAGTACTTC
.	TRBV10-3	TRBJ1-4	few	CAISDADHEKLFF	TGTGCCATCAGTGACGCGGATCATGAAAAACTGTTTTTT
.	TRBV6-1	TRBJ1-3	once	CASSPIRNSGNTIYF	TGTGCCAGCAGCCCAATCAGGAACTCCGGAAACACCATATATTTT
TRBD1	TRBV25-1	TRBJ2-7	.	CASSEYWGQGSEQYF	TGTGCCAGCAGTGAATATTGGGGACAGGGGAGCGAGCAGTACTTC
.	TRBV6-5	TRBJ2-5	many	CASSYSGLQETQYF	TGTGCCAGCAGTTACTCGGGACTCCAAGAGACCCAGTACTTC
.	TRBV5-1	TRBJ1-4	.	CASSLWKGTNEKLFF	TGCGCCAGCAGCTTGTGGAAGGGAACTAATGAAAAACTGTTTTTT
.	TRBV5-1	TRBJ2-3	.	CASSDIEGSTDTQYF	TGCGCCAGCAGCGATATTGAGGGTAGCACAGATACGCAGTATTTT
.	TRBV2	TRBJ2-7	many	CASSEGRSISYEQYF	TGTGCCAGCAGTGAAGGACGGTCGATAAGCTACGAGCAGTACTTC
TRBD1	TRBV20-1	TRBJ1-2	.	CSARDRDNYGYTF	TGCAGTGCTAGGGACAGGGACAACTATGGCTACACCTTC
TRBD1	TRBV2	TRBJ1-1	few	CARAPRGRGEAFF	TGTGCCAGAGCACCCAGGGGGCGCGGTGAAGCTTTCTTT
.	TRBV10-3	TRBJ2-7	.	CAISELESSYEQYF	TGTGCCATCAGTGAGTTAGAGAGCTCCTACGAGCAGTACTTC
.	TRBV7-2	TRBJ2-5	.	CASSLDGRETQYF	TGTGCCAGCAGCTTAGACGGAAGAGAGACCCAGTACTTC
.	TRBV9	TRBJ2-3	many	CASSVGGSTDTQYF	TGTGCCAGCAGCGTAGGGGGGAGCACAGATACGCAGTATTTT
.	TRBV28	TRBJ2-7	few	CASSRGQPPYEQYF	TGTGCCAGCAGCCGGGGCCAACCCCCCTACGAGCAGTACTTC
TRBD1	TRBV20-1	TRBJ2-7	.	CSARAGQGGYEQYF	TGCAGTGCTAGAGCGGGACAGGGAGGCTACGAGCAGTACTTC
TRBD2	TRBV20-1	TRBJ2-5	.	CSASAREGQETQYF	TGCAGTGCTAGCGCTCGGGAGGGCCAAGAGACCCAGTACTTC
TRBD1	TRBV10-2	TRBJ2-7	.	CASSLTGEREQYF	TGTGCCAGCAGCTTAACAGGGGAGCGCGAGCAGTACTTC
TRBD1	TRBV2	TRBJ1-4	.	CASKGAEKLFF	TGTGCCAGCAAGGGGGCGGAAAAACTGTTTTTT
.	TRBV4-1	TRBJ2-7	many	CASSLLILMGEQYF	TGCGCCAGCAGCCTCTTAATATTGATGGGCGAGCAGTACTTC
.	TRBV19	TRBJ2-1	many	CASSIPLGTTYNEQFF	TGTGCCAGTAGTATTCCGCTGGGGACGACCTACAATGAGCAGTTCTTC
.	TRBV5-6	TRBJ2-7	.	CASSLTQSYEQYF	TGTGCCAGCAGCTTGACACAGAGTTACGAGCAGTACTTC
.	TRBV5-1	TRBJ2-1	.	CASSLATYNEQFF	TGCGCCAGCAGCTTGGCTACCTACAATGAGCAGTTCTTC
.	TRBV30	TRBJ1-6	.	CAWSVPTSNSPLHF	TGTGCCTGGAGTGTTCCGACCAGTAATTCACCCCTCCACTTT
TRBD1	TRBV4-3	TRBJ2-7	.	CASSTRDRDYEQYF	TGCGCCAGCAGCACCCGGGACAGAGACTACGAGCAGTACTTC
.	TRBV6-2/TRBV6-3	TRBJ2-2	.	CASKTENTGELFF	TGTGCCAGCAAGACGGAGAACACCGGGGAGCTGTTTTTT
.	TRBV29-1	TRBJ1-2	few	CSVSRDSFVTF	TGCAGCGTTTCCCGAGACAGCTTCGTCACCTTC
TRBD1	TRBV10-3	TRBJ1-2	few	CASSHQSGTGGGYTF	TGTGCCAGCAGCCATCAATCCGGGACAGGGGGTGGCTACACCTTC
.	TRBV6-5	TRBJ2-7	.	CASSYSRAAGYEQYF	TGTGCCAGCAGTTACTCCAGGGCGGCAGGCTACGAGCAGTACTTC
.	TRBV6-2/TRBV6-3	TRBJ1-1	.	CATTDGVNTEAFF	TGTGCCACCACCGACGGGGTGAACACTGAAGCTTTCTTT
TRBD1	TRBV10-2	TRBJ1-2	few	CASSPRDSLRYGYTF	TGCGCCAGCAGTCCCCGGGACAGTCTTCGTTATGGCTACACCTTC
.	TRBV2	TRBJ1-2	few	CASSSGAYGYTF	TGTGCCAGCAGTTCTGGAGCCTATGGCTACACCTTC
.	TRBV15	TRBJ2-3	many	CATSRVAEANTQYF	TGTGCCACCAGCAGAGTAGCGGAAGCCAATACGCAGTATTTT
TRBD2	TRBV5-1	TRBJ2-1	many	CASRQAGTSGHNEQFF	TGCGCCAGCAGGCAAGCCGGGACTAGCGGACACAATGAGCAGTTCTTC
.	TRBV6-1	TRBJ1-1	.	CASSLSGRGETFF	TGTGCCAGCAGCCTCTCAGGGCGGGGTGAGACTTTCTTT
.	TRBV7-8	TRBJ2-7	.	CASNFPMGGGEQYF	TGTGCCAGCAATTTCCCCATGGGGGGTGGCGAGCAGTACTTC
TRBD2	TRBV28	TRBJ2-5	.	CASRGWEGPIKETQYF	TGTGCCAGCAGGGGGTGGGAGGGCCCGATAAAAGAGACCCAGTACTTC
.	TRBV5-8	TRBJ1-6	many	CASSLRSNSPLHF	TGTGCCAGCAGCTTGAGGAGCAATTCACCCCTCCACTTT
.	TRBV6-6	TRBJ1-5	many	CASSPKGGEINQPQHF	TGTGCCAGCAGCCCGAAGGGGGGCGAAATCAATCAGCCCCAGCATTTT
.	TRBV19	TRBJ2-1	many	CASSIAVSGLYNEQFF	TGTGCCAGTAGTATCGCTGTTAGCGGACTATACAATGAGCAGTTCTTC
.	TRBV7-8	TRBJ1-6	.	CASSLEATGNSPLHF	TGTGCCAGCAGCTTAGAGGCAACAGGGAATTCACCCCTCCACTTT
.	TRBV11-1	TRBJ2-1	once	CASSLRGADNEQFF	TGTGCCAGCAGCTTAAGGGGGGCGGACAATGAGCAGTTCTTC
.	TRBV20-1	TRBJ2-5	.	CSAKYTGQETQYF	TGCAGTGCTAAGTACACGGGTCAAGAGACCCAGTACTTC
.	TRBV6-1	TRBJ1-5	few	CASHRGQGFSQPQHF	TGTGCCAGCCATCGGGGGCAGGGGTTCTCTCAGCCCCAGCATTTT
TRBD1	TRBV29-1	TRBJ1-1	.	CSGGQGNTEAFF	TGCAGCGGCGGACAGGGAAACACTGAAGCTTTCTTT
.	TRBV24-1	TRBJ2-1	.	CATGEAQSYNEQFF	TGTGCCACCGGGGAGGCCCAATCCTACAATGAGCAGTTCTTC
.	TRBV12-3/TRBV12-4	TRBJ2-7	many	CASRWQSGLDEQYF	TGTGCCAGCAGGTGGCAGTCGGGGTTAGACGAGCAGTACTTC
TRBD2	TRBV9	TRBJ2-1	.	CASLAGGYNEQFF	TGTGCCAGCCTAGCGGGGGGCTACAATGAGCAGTTCTTC